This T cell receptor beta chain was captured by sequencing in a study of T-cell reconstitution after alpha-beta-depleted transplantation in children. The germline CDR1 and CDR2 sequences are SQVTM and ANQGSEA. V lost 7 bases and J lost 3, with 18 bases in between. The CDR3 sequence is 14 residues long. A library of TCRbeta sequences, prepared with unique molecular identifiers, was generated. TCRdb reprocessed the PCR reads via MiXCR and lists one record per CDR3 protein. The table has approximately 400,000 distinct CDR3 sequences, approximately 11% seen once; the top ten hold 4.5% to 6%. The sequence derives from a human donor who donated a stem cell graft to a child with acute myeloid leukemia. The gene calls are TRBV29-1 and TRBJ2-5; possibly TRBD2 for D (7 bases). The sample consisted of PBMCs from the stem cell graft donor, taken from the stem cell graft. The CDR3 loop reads CSAIGGAVEETQYF. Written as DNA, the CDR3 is TGCAGCGCCATTGGGGGGGCGGTTGAAGAGACCCAGTACTTC.